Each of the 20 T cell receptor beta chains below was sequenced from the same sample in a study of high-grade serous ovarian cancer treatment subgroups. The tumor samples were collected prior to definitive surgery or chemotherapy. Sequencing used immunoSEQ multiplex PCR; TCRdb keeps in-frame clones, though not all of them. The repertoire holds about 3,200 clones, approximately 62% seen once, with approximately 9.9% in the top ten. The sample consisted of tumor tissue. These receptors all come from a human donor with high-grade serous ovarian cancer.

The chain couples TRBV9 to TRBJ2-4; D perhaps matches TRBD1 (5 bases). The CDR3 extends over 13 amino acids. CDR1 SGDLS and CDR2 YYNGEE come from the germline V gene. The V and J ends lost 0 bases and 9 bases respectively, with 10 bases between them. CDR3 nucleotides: TGTGCCAGCAGCGTAGCCCAAGACAGCATTCAGTACTTC. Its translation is CASSVAQDSIQYF.

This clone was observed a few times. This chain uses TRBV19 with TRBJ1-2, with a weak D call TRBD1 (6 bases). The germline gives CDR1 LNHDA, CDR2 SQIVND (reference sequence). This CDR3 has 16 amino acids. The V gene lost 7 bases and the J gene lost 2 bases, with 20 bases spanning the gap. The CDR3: CASTYPRGTTNYGYTF. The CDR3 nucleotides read TGTGCCAGTACTTACCCAAGGGGGACAACAAACTATGGCTACACCTTC.

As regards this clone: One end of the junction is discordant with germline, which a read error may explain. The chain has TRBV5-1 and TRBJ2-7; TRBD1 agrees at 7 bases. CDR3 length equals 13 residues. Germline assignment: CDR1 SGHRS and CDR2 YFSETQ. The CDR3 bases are TGTGCCAGCAGCCTGACAGGGCTCTACGAGCAGTACTTC. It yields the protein CASSLTGLYEQYF.

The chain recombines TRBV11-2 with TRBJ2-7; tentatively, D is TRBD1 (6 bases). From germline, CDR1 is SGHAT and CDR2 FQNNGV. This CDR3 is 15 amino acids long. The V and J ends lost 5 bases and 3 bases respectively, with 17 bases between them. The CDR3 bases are TGTGCCAGCAGCCCCTACACAGGGACCTACTACGAGCAGTACTTC. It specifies CASSPYTGTYYEQYF.

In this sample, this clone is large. The CDR3 is CASSEAGMRLLNYGYTF. CDR3 sequence (DNA): TGTGCCAGCAGTGAAGCCGGAATGAGGCTTTTAAACTATGGCTACACCTTC. The J gene is TRBJ1-2, the V gene TRBV6-1; no clear D. Trimming pared 0 bases from V and 2 bases from J, leaving 16 bases between. Germline lookup yields CDR1 MNHNS and CDR2 SASEGT. The length of the CDR3 is 17 residues.

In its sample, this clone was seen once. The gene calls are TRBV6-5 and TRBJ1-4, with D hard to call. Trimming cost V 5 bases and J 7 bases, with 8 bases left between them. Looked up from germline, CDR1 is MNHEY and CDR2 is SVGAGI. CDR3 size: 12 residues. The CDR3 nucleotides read TGTGCCAGCAGTCGAGGGCGTGAAAAACTGTTTTTT. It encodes CASSRGREKLFF.

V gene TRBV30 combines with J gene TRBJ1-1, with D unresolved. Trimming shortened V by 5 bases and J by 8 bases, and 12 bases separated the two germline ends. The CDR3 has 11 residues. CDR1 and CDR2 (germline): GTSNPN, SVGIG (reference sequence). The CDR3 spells CAWERRPEAFF. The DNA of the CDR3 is TGTGCCTGGGAGAGACGCCCAGAAGCTTTCTTT.

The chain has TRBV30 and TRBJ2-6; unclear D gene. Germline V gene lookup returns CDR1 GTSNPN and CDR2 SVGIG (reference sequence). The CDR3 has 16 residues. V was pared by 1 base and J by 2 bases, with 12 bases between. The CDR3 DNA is TGTGCCTGGAGTGCCCCTGGGGTGACTGGGGCCAACGTCCTGACTTTC. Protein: CAWSAPGVTGANVLTF.

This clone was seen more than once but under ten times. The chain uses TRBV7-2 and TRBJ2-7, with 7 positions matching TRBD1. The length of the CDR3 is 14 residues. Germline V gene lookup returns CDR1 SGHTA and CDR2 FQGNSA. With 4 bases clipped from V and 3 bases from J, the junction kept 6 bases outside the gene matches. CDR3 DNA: TGTGCCAGCAGCTCCGGGGACAGATACTACGAGCAGTACTTC. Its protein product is CASSSGDRYYEQYF.

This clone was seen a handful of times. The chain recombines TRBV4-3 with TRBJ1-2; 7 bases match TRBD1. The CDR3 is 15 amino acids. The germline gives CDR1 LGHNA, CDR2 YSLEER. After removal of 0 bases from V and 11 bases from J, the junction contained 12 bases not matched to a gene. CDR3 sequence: CASSQDRDRGGVYTF. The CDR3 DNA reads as TGCGCCAGCAGCCAAGATCGAGACAGAGGGGGCGTGTACACCTTC.

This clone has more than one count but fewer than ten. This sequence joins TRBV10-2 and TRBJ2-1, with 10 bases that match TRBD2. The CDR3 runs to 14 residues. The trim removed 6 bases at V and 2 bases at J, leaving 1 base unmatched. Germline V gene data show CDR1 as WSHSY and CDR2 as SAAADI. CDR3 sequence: CASSTSGAYNEQFF. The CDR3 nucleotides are TGCGCCAGCAGCACTAGCGGGGCCTACAATGAGCAGTTCTTC.

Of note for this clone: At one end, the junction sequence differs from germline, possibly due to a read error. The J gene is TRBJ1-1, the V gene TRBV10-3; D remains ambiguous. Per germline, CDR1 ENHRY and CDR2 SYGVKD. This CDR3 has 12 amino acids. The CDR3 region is CAISTLNTEASF. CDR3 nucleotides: TGTGCCATCAGTACCTTGAACACTGAAGCTTCCTTT.

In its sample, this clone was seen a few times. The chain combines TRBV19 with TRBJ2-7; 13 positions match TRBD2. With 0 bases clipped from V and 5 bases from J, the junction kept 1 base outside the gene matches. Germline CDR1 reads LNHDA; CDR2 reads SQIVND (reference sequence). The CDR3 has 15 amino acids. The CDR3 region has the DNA TGTGCCAGTAGTATAGAGACTAGCGGGGGGCACGAGCAGTACTTC. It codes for CASSIETSGGHEQYF.

CDR3 sequence reads: CAIRSGLADKETQYF. CDR3 sequence (DNA): TGTGCCATCAGAAGTGGGCTAGCAGACAAAGAGACCCAGTACTTC. The chain has TRBV10-3 and TRBJ2-5; the D gene is possibly TRBD2 (5 bases). Germline V gene lookup returns CDR1 ENHRY and CDR2 SYGVKD. Trimming shortened V by 6 bases and J by 3 bases, and 17 bases separated the two germline ends. The CDR3 extends over 15 amino acids.

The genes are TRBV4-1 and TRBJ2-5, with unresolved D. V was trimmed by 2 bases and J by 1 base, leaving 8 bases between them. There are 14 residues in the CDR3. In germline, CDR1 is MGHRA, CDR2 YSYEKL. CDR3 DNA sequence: TGCGCCAGCAGCCAAACAGTGACCCAAGAGACCCAGTACTTC. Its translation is CASSQTVTQETQYF.

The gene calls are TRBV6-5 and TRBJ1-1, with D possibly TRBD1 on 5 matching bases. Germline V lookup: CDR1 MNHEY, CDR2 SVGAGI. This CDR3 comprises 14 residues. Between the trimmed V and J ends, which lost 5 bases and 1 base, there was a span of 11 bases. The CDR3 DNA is TGTGCCAGCAGTCGGGGACTGCCGAACACTGAAGCTTTCTTT. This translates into CASSRGLPNTEAFF.

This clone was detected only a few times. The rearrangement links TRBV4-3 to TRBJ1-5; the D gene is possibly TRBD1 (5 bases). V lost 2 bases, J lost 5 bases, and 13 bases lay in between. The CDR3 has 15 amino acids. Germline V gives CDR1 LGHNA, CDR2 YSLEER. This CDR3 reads CASSQYLGPHQPQHF. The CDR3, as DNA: TGCGCCAGCAGCCAATATCTGGGGCCGCATCAGCCCCAGCATTTT.

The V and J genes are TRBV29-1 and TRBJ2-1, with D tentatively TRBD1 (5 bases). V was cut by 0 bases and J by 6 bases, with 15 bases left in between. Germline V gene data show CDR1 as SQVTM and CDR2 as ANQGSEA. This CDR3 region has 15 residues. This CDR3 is CSVEDLLGQLNEQFF. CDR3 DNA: TGCAGCGTTGAAGATCTTCTCGGACAACTCAATGAGCAGTTCTTC.

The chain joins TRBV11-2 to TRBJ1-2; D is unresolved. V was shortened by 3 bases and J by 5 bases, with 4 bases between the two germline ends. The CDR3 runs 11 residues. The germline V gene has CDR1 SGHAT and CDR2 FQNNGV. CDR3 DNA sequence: TGTGCCAGCAGCTTTGGGTATGGCTACACCTTC. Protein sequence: CASSFGYGYTF.

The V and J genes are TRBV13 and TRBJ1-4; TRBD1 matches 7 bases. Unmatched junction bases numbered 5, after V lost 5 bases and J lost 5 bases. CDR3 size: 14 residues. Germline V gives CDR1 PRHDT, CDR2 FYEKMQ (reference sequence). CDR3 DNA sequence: TGTGCCAGCAGCCCCCAACAGGGGAATGAAAAACTGTTTTTT. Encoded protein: CASSPQQGNEKLFF. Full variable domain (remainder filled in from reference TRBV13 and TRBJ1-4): AAGVIQSPRHLIKEKRETATLKCYPIPRHDTVYWYQQGPGQDPQFLISFYEKMQSDKGSIPDRFSAQQFSDYHSELNMSSLELGDSALYFCASSPQQGNEKLFFGSGTQLSVL.